These 30 T cell receptor beta chains came from one sample sequenced in a study of cytomegalovirus exposure and HLA in healthy donors. Method: immunoSEQ multiplex PCR; TCRdb's copy keeps in-frame clones and lacks some. The data contain 100,000 to 150,000 clones, roughly nine tenths of them singletons. Sequencing input: PBMCs. The source is a woman aged 18-35 years in good health and CMV-seronegative.

The chain combines TRBV5-4 with TRBJ2-1; TRBD2 is a possible D gene (6 bases). CDR3 length equals 16 residues. Germline values: CDR1 SGHNT, CDR2 YYREEE (reference sequence). Trimming cost V 0 bases and J 0 bases, with 10 bases left between them. The CDR3, as DNA: TGTGCCAGCAGCTTGGGCGGGATGAGCTCCTACAATGAGCAGTTCTTC. This gives the protein CASSLGGMSSYNEQFF.

The rearrangement uses TRBV5-1 and TRBJ1-1, with D perhaps TRBD1 (6 bases). This CDR3 region has 15 residues. V lost 2 bases and J lost 1, with 12 bases in between. The V gene's germline CDR1 is SGHRS and CDR2 YFSETQ. The CDR3 DNA is TGCGCCAGCAGCTTAGAAGGACAGAAGAACACTGAAGCTTTCTTT. Amino acids: CASSLEGQKNTEAFF. The whole variable domain, filled in from reference TRBV5-1 and TRBJ1-1, reads KAGVTQTPRYLIKTRGQQVTLSCSPISGHRSVSWYQQTPGQGLQFLFEYFSETQRNKGNFPGRFSGRQFSNSRSEMNVSTLELGDSALYLCASSLEGQKNTEAFFGQGTRLTVV.

This chain uses TRBV15 with TRBJ1-4; D is perhaps TRBD1 (6 bases). The V end was cut by 4 bases, the J end by 4 bases, with 7 bases between. The CDR3 is 13 amino acids. Germline-derived CDR1 and CDR2 are LNHNV and YYDKDF (reference sequence). The DNA of the CDR3 is TGTGCCACCAGCAAAGGGGGTAATGAAAAACTGTTTTTT. Its translation: CATSKGGNEKLFF.

The CDR3 sequence is CASSFWAGLTEAFF. DNA for the CDR3: TGCGCCAGCAGCTTTTGGGCAGGGTTAACTGAAGCTTTCTTT. The V call is TRBV5-1, the J call TRBJ1-1; tentative D call: TRBD1 (5 bases). Trimming pared 2 bases from V and 5 bases from J, leaving 13 bases between. Germline V lookup: CDR1 SGHRS, CDR2 YFSETQ. The CDR3 is made up of 14 amino acids.

This clone has more than one count but fewer than ten. The chain joins TRBV2 to TRBJ1-5; 7 nucleotides agree with TRBD1. After removal of 6 bases from V and 5 bases from J, the junction contained 10 bases not matched to a gene. The CDR3 runs to 15 residues. Per the germline V gene, CDR1 is SNHLY and CDR2 is FYNNEI. The CDR3 bases are TGTGCCAGCAGCGAGGGACAGAATGGGCATCAGCCCCAGCATTTT. Translation gives CASSEGQNGHQPQHF. The full variable domain, rest sourced from reference TRBV2 and TRBJ1-5, is EPEVTQTPSHQVTQMGQEVILRCVPISNHLYFYWYRQILGQKVEFLVSFYNNEISEKSEIFDDQFSVERPDGSNFTLKIRSTKLEDSAMYFCASSEGQNGHQPQHFGDGTRLSIL.

The chain employs TRBV5-8 and TRBJ1-2; D unclear. Germline V lookup: CDR1 SGHTS, CDR2 YDEGEE. Trimming pared 2 bases from V and 6 bases from J, leaving 14 bases between. This CDR3 spans 14 amino acids. For the CDR3, the DNA is TGTGCCAGCAGCTTCGTGGTAATGGAGAATGGCTACACCTTC. It yields the protein CASSFVVMENGYTF.

The chain recombines TRBV4-1 with TRBJ1-1, with 7 positions matching TRBD1. From germline, CDR1 is MGHRA and CDR2 YSYEKL. This CDR3 has 15 amino acids. V lost 4 bases to trimming and J lost 0 bases; unmatched junction nucleotides: 5. The CDR3 reads CASSPQQGMNTEAFF. The CDR3 DNA reads TGCGCCAGCAGCCCCCAACAGGGGATGAACACTGAAGCTTTCTTT.

The chain joins TRBV13 to TRBJ1-6; D may be TRBD1 (6 bases). The V end lost 4 bases, the J end lost 9 bases, and 16 bases lay between the germline ends. The CDR3 has 15 amino acids. Germline lookup yields CDR1 PRHDT and CDR2 FYEKMQ (reference sequence). This CDR3 reads CASSSLQGPGSPLHF. The CDR3, as DNA: TGTGCCAGCAGCTCTTTACAGGGTCCCGGTTCACCCCTCCACTTT.

This clone was counted once. The chain carries TRBV29-1 and TRBJ1-1; weak D call: TRBD1 (6 bases). Trimming stripped 7 bases from V and 4 bases from J, with 16 bases between. Germline-derived CDR1 and CDR2 are SQVTM and ANQGSEA. There are 13 residues in the CDR3. The DNA for the CDR3 is TGCAGCGGGGGACACACGAGCGGCACTGAAGCTTTCTTT. It encodes CSGGHTSGTEAFF.

The chain carries TRBV5-1 and TRBJ1-4; 9 bases agree with TRBD1. This CDR3 comprises 14 residues. V shed 7 bases, J shed 2 bases, and the junction held 3 bases outside the gene matches. The germline CDR1 and CDR2 sequences are SGHRS and YFSETQ. The CDR3 DNA reads TGCGCCAGCGCACAGGGGGCCACTAATGAAAAACTGTTTTTT. Protein product: CASAQGATNEKLFF.

CDR3 sequence: CASLGGGRNTIYF. CDR3 nucleotide sequence: TGTGCCAGCCTCGGGGGAGGTCGGAACACCATATATTTT. The chain joins TRBV6-1 to TRBJ1-3; perhaps TRBD1 as D (5 bases). With 8 bases removed from V and 7 bases from J, the gap between germline ends came to 15 bases. CDR1 MNHNS and CDR2 SASEGT come from the germline V gene. The CDR3 consists of 13 residues.

This clone showed up just once. This chain uses TRBV5-4 with TRBJ2-7; TRBD1 is a possible D gene (6 bases). V lost 4 bases to trimming and J lost 2 bases, with 13 bases between them. The CDR3 consists of 14 residues. CDR1 is SGHNT, CDR2 YYREEE, per germline (reference sequence). The DNA for the CDR3 is TGTGCCAGCAGCCCCAAGGACAGTCCCTACGAGCAGTACTTC. Translated: CASSPKDSPYEQYF. The full variable domain, completed using reference TRBV5-4 and TRBJ2-7, is ETGVTQSPTHLIKTRGQQVTLRCSSQSGHNTVSWYQQALGQGPQFIFQYYREEENGRGNFPPRFSGLQFPNYSSELNVNALELDDSALYLCASSPKDSPYEQYFGPGTRLTVT.

V usage is TRBV2 and J usage is TRBJ1-3, with D perhaps matching TRBD1 (5 bases). The CDR3 is 15 amino acids. The germline V gene has CDR1 SNHLY and CDR2 FYNNEI. Trimming took 8 bases from V and 2 from J, leaving 16 bases between them. The CDR3 sequence is CASGGIGAPGNTIYF. CDR3 bases: TGTGCCAGCGGCGGTATTGGGGCGCCTGGAAACACCATATATTTT.

The V gene is TRBV6-1, the J gene TRBJ2-1; D gene unclear. V was clipped by 4 bases and J by 6 bases, with 13 bases between them. This CDR3 is 14 amino acids long. CDR1 and CDR2 from the germline V gene are MNHNS and SASEGT. The DNA for the CDR3 is TGTGCCAGCAGTGTGTCCGAAGTGGCCAATGAGCAGTTCTTC. This encodes CASSVSEVANEQFF.

This chain connects TRBV7-9 to TRBJ1-2; TRBD1 matches 10 bases. The V gene end was trimmed by 5 bases and the J gene end by 8 bases; junction bases not matched to a gene: 5. This CDR3 region has 13 residues. Germline V gene lookup returns CDR1 SEHNR and CDR2 FQNEAQ (reference sequence). This CDR3 reads CASSPGQGKGYTF. DNA of the CDR3: TGTGCCAGCAGCCCGGGACAGGGGAAAGGCTACACCTTC.

The chain joins TRBV7-3 to TRBJ1-1; maybe TRBD1 (5 bases). The CDR3 is made up of 13 amino acids. The V gene lost 3 bases and the J gene lost 5 bases, with 10 bases spanning the gap. Germline V gives CDR1 SGHTA, CDR2 FQGTGA. Here the CDR3 DNA reads TGTGCCAGCAGCTTGCAGGGAGGAACTGAAGCTTTCTTT. Its translation: CASSLQGGTEAFF.

The chain has TRBV6-5 and TRBJ1-1, with D possibly TRBD1 on 5 matching bases. The germline V gene has CDR1 MNHEY and CDR2 SVGAGI. The CDR3 contains 14 residues. Trimming took off 2 bases at V and 1 base at J, with 8 bases between the two ends. CDR3 in DNA: TGTGCCAGCAGTTACGGGGGAGGGAACACTGAAGCTTTCTTT. Translated: CASSYGGGNTEAFF.

For this clone: The junction shows a germline mismatch at one end, possibly a read error. The chain has TRBV15 and TRBJ2-1; 7 bases map to TRBD1. Germline V CDR1 and CDR2: LNHNV, YYDKDF (reference sequence). The CDR3 runs 15 residues. CDR3 sequence (DNA): TGTGCCACCAGCAGAGACCTTAGCCTAGGGACAGAATCCCTCTTC. It encodes CATSRDLSLGTESLF.

This chain connects TRBV6-5 to TRBJ1-1; D unresolved. CDR3 length: 11 amino acids. CDR1 is MNHEY and CDR2 is SVGAGI in the germline V gene. Trimming left V 5 bases short and J 7 bases short, with 8 bases between. CDR3 in DNA: TGTGCCAGCAGTGGAGTTGGTGAAGCTTTCTTT. Its translation: CASSGVGEAFF.

V is TRBV27 and J is TRBJ1-2; D is undetermined. The CDR3 has 13 residues. Deletions cut 5 bases from V and 0 bases from J, with 7 bases between. Germline CDR1 MNHEY, CDR2 SMNVEV (reference sequence). The CDR3: CASSITANYGYTF. CDR3 bases: TGTGCCAGCAGTATAACGGCTAACTATGGCTACACCTTC.

The chain couples TRBV9 to TRBJ2-1; no definite D call. This CDR3 has 13 residues. Trimming cost V 4 bases and J 7 bases, with 12 bases left between them. Germline values: CDR1 SGDLS, CDR2 YYNGEE. In nucleotides, the CDR3 is TGTGCCAGCAGCCGAGGCGCCCGAAATGAGCAGTTCTTC. Protein: CASSRGARNEQFF.

The J gene is TRBJ2-1, the V gene TRBV2; 11 nucleotides align to TRBD2. CDR3 size: 14 residues. Germline-derived CDR1 and CDR2 are SNHLY and FYNNEI. Germline trimming cut 7 bases from V and 10 bases from J; bases unmatched to any gene: 9. This CDR3 is CASIGTSGGDEQFF. The CDR3 DNA reads TGTGCCAGCATTGGTACTAGCGGGGGTGACGAGCAGTTCTTC.

The CDR3, as DNA: TGTGCCAGCAGGGGCGGGGGAGCCCATTTTTTTGGCTACACCTTC. Its translation is CASRGGGAHFFGYTF. This chain links TRBV6-1 with TRBJ1-2; possible D gene TRBD1, 5 bases. The CDR3 length is 15 residues. Germline values: CDR1 MNHNS, CDR2 SASEGT. V was trimmed by 6 bases and J by 7 bases, leaving 21 bases between them.

V gene TRBV15 combines with J gene TRBJ2-7; 7 nucleotides agree with TRBD1. J was trimmed by 2 bases and V by 4 bases; bases with no gene match: 8. Per the germline V gene, CDR1 is LNHNV and CDR2 is YYDKDF (reference sequence). This CDR3 region has 15 residues. The CDR3 region has the DNA TGTGCCACCAGCACGCGGAGACAGGGTACCTACGAGCAGTACTTC. It yields the protein CATSTRRQGTYEQYF.

The chain employs TRBV23-1 and TRBJ2-3; TRBD2 matches at 7 bases. TRBV23-1 is flagged as an ORF with uncertain function. This CDR3 contains 15 residues. Trimming at V came to 3 bases and at J to 3 bases, leaving 6 bases not matched to a gene. CDR3 amino acids: CASSHQGEGTDTQYF. The CDR3 nucleotides read TGCGCCAGCAGTCACCAAGGGGAGGGTACAGATACGCAGTATTTT.

The gene calls are TRBV2 and TRBJ1-1, with 7 bases that match TRBD1. J was trimmed by 0 bases and V by 6 bases; bases with no gene match: 4. The CDR3 totals 14 residues. Germline lookup yields CDR1 SNHLY and CDR2 FYNNEI. The CDR3 nucleotides are TGTGCCAGCAGGGGGGGACAGCTGAACACTGAAGCTTTCTTT. It translates to CASRGGQLNTEAFF.

The chain uses TRBV19 and TRBJ1-5; D is unresolved. The CDR3 totals 15 residues. V was pared by 6 bases and J by 5 bases, with 17 bases between. Germline CDR1 is LNHDA and CDR2 is SQIVND (reference sequence). In DNA form, the CDR3 reads TGTGCCAGTAGACGAGGGATGATTCAGGATCAGCCCCAGCATTTT. The encoded protein is CASRRGMIQDQPQHF.

This clone was counted between two and nine times. V and J are TRBV18 and TRBJ2-7; 8 nucleotides align to TRBD1. Germline CDR1 and CDR2: KGHSH and LQKENI. This CDR3 is built from 15 residues. V gave up 5 bases and J gave up 3 bases; unmatched junction bases: 9. The CDR3 here is CASSSRDRFDYEQYF. The CDR3 DNA reads as TGTGCCAGCTCATCCCGGGACAGGTTTGACTACGAGCAGTACTTC. The complete variable domain, with remaining parts taken from reference TRBV18 and TRBJ2-7, reads NAGVMQNPRHLVRRRGQEARLRCSPMKGHSHVYWYRQLPEEGLKFMVYLQKENIIDESGMPKERFSAEFPKEGPSILRIQQVVRGDSAAYFCASSSRDRFDYEQYFGPGTRLTVT.

This chain connects TRBV13 to TRBJ2-2; the match to TRBD2 covers 10 bases. CDR3 length: 16 amino acids. Germline loops: CDR1 PRHDT, CDR2 FYEKMQ (reference sequence). The J segment lost 6 bases and the V segment lost 3 bases, leaving 7 bases of the junction unmatched. CDR3 in DNA: TGTGCCAGCAGCTTTGGCCTAGCGGGGGCGGCCGGGGAGCTGTTTTTT. It is translated as CASSFGLAGAAGELFF.

This sequence joins TRBV14 and TRBJ1-4; D is unresolved. CDR1 and CDR2 (germline): SGHDN, FVKESK. V dropped 1 base and J dropped 8 bases, with 17 bases sitting between them. This CDR3 has 16 amino acids. CDR3 protein: CASSQVGRGFKEKLFF. The CDR3 DNA follows: TGTGCCAGCAGCCAAGTTGGCCGAGGGTTTAAAGAAAAACTGTTTTTT.